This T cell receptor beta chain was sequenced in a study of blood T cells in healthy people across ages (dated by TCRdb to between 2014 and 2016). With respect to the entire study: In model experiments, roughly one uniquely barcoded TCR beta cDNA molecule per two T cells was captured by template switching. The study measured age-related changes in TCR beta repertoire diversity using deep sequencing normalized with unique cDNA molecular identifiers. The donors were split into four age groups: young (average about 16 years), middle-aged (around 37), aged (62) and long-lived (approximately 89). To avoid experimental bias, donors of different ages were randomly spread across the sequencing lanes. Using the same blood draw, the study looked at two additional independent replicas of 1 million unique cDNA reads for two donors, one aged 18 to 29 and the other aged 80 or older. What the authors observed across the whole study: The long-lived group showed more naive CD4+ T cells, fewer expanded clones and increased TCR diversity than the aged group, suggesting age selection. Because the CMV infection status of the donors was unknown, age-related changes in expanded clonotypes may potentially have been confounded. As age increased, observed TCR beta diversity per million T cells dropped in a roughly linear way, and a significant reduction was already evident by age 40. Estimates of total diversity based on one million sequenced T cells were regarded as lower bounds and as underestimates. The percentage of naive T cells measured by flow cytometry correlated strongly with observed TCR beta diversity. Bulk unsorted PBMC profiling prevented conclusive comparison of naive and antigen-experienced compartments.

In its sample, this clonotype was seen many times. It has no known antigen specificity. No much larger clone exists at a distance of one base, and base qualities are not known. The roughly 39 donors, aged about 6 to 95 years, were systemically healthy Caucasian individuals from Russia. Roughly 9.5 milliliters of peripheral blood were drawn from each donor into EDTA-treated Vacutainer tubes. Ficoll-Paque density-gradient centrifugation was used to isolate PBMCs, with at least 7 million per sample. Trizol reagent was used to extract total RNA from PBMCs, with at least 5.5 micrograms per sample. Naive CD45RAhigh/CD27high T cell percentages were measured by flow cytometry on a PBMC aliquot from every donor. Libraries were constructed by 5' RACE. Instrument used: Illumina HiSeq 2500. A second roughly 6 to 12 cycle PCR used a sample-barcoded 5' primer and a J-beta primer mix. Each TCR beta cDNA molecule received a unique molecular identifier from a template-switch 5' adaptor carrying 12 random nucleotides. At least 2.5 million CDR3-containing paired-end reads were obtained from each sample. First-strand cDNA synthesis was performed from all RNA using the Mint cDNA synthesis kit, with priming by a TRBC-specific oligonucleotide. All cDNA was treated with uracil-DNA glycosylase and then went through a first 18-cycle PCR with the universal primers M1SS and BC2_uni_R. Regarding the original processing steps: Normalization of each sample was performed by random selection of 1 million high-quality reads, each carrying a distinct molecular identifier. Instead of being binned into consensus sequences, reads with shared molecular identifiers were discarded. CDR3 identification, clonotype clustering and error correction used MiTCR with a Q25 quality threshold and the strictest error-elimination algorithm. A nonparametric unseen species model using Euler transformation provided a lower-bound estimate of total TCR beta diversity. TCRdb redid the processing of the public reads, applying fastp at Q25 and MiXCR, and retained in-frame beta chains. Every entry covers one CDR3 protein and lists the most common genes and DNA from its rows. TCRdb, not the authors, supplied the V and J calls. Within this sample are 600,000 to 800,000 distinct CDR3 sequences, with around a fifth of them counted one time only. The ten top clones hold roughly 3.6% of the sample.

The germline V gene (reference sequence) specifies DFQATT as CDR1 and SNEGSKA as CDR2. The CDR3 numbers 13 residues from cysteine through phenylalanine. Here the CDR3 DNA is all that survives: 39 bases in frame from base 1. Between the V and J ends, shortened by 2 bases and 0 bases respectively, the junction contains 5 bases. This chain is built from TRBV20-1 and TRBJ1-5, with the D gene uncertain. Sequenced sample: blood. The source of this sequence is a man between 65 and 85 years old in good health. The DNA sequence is TGCAGTGCTAGATCGAATAGCAATCAGCCCCAGCATTTT. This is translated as CSARSNSNQPQHF.